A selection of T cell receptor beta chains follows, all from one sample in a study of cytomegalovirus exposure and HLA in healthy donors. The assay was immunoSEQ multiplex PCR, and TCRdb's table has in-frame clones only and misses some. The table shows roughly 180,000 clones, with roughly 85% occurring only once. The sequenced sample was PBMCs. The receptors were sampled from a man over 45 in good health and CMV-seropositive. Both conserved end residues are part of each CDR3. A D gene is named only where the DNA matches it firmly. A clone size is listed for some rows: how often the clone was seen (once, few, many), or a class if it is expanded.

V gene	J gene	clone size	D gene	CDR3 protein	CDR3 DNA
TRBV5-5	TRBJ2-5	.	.	CASSLVVLGEETQYF	TGTGCCAGCAGCTTGGTAGTGCTGGGAGAGGAGACCCAGTACTTC
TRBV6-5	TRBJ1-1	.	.	CASSPSQGTAFF	TGTGCCAGCAGTCCGAGTCAGGGGACGGCTTTCTTT
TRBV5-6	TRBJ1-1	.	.	CASSPGTLGTEAFF	TGTGCCAGCAGCCCGGGGACTTTGGGCACTGAAGCTTTCTTT
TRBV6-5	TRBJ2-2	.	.	CASTSPTGELFF	TGTGCCAGTACATCCCCGACCGGGGAGCTGTTTTTT
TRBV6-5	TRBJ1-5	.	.	CASSYAVNQPQHF	TGTGCCAGCAGTTATGCAGTCAATCAGCCCCAGCATTTT
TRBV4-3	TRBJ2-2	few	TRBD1	CASSQEDRVAGELFF	TGCGCCAGCAGCCAAGAGGACAGGGTGGCCGGGGAGCTGTTTTTT
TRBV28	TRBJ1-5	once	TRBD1	CASNDDRVRAGGPQHF	TGTGCCAGCAACGACGACAGGGTCCGCGCGGGCGGGCCCCAGCATTTT
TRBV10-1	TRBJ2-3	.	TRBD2	CASSSGLATDTQYF	TGCGCCAGCAGTTCGGGACTAGCGACAGATACGCAGTATTTT
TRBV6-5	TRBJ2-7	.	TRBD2	CASSYPGGLEYF	TGTGCCAGCAGTTACCCCGGGGGGTTGGAGTACTTC
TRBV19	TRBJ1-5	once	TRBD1	CASRDRGFSNQPQHF	TGTGCCAGTAGAGACAGGGGATTTAGCAATCAGCCCCAGCATTTT
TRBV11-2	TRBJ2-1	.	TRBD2	CASSRGGRNEQFF	TGTGCCAGCAGCCGGGGGGGCCGAAATGAGCAGTTCTTC
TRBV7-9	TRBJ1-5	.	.	CASGPQGQPQHF	TGTGCCAGCGGCCCCCAGGGGCAGCCCCAGCATTTT
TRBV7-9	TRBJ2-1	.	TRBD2	CSSSFTSGGTYNEQFF	TGTTCCAGCAGCTTTACTAGCGGGGGGACCTACAATGAGCAGTTCTTC
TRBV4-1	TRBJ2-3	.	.	CASSQNLLADTQYF	TGCGCCAGCAGCCAAAACTTGTTAGCAGATACGCAGTATTTT
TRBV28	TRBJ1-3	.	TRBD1	CASSLRQGSLGSGNTIYF	TGTGCCAGCAGTTTAAGACAGGGATCACTGGGGTCTGGAAACACCATATATTTT
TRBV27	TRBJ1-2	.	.	CASSFSPLGLLVGDGYTF	TGTGCCAGCAGTTTTTCGCCACTGGGACTGTTAGTGGGGGATGGCTACACCTTC
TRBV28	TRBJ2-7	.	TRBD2	CASRLGGLAGPKIYEQYF	TGTGCCAGCAGACTCGGGGGACTAGCGGGGCCCAAAATCTACGAGCAGTACTTC
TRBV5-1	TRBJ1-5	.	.	CASSLGGGSNQPQHF	TGCGCCAGCAGCTTGGGAGGGGGTAGCAATCAGCCCCAGCATTTT
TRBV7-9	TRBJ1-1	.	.	CASSFRESTEAFF	TGTGCCAGCAGCTTTAGGGAGAGCACTGAAGCTTTCTTT
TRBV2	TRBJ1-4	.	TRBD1	CASRSYRGNEEKLFF	TGTGCCAGCAGATCTTACAGGGGAAATGAGGAAAAACTGTTTTTT
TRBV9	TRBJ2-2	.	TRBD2	CASSEGTSGGRVTGELFF	TGTGCCAGCAGTGAGGGGACTAGCGGGGGGCGGGTGACCGGGGAGCTGTTTTTT
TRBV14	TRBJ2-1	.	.	CASSFRSSYNEQFF	TGTGCCAGCAGCTTCCGGAGCTCCTACAATGAGCAGTTCTTC
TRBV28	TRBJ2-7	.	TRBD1	CASSLPGQGAKQYF	TGTGCCAGCAGTTTACCGGGACAGGGGGCAAAGCAGTACTTC
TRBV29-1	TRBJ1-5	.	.	CSVAGGSGNQPQHF	TGCAGCGTTGCGGGGGGCTCTGGCAATCAGCCCCAGCATTTT
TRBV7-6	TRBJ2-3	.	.	CASSLLIPNRVTDTQYF	TGTGCCAGCAGCTTATTAATCCCGAACAGGGTCACAGATACGCAGTATTTT
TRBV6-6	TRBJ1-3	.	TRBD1	CASTTGTARNTIYF	TGTGCCAGCACCACCGGGACAGCCCGAAACACCATATATTTT
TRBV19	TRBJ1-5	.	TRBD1	CASSITGVSNQPQHF	TGTGCCAGTAGTATCACAGGGGTTAGCAATCAGCCCCAGCATTTT